This T cell receptor (beta chain) comes out of a study of blood T cell repertoires in COVID-19. Study information: Acute and convalescent COVID-19 specimens originated in the United States, Italy and Spain. The cDNA or gDNA used as material had been derived from T cells, B-cell-depleted T cells, or PBMCs.

Original processing notes: For nucleated cells, counts were estimated from reference gene primer amplification. Generated by immunoSEQ multiplex PCR, the TCRdb table keeps only in-frame clones and is missing some. V, J and clone size derive from that table, while D and trimming were established from the DNA sequence. The table has fewer than 150,000 clones, roughly 84% seen once. This clone has more than one count but fewer than ten. The germline CDR1 and CDR2 sequences are MNHEY and SVGAGI. The ends lost 0 bases at V and 7 bases at J; junction bases unmatched: 6. The CDR3 is made up of 15 amino acids.

The sequence was collected from a man in his forties or fifties with acute or convalescent COVID-19. The source material was peripheral blood. The chain links TRBV6-5 to TRBJ1-2; 9 bases align to TRBD1. The DNA for the CDR3 is TGTGCCAGCAGTTACTCGGGACAGGGTCTAGGTGGCTACACCTTC. Its translation: CASSYSGQGLGGYTF.